The 30 T cell receptor beta chains reported below all come from one sample, sequenced in a study of cytomegalovirus exposure and HLA in healthy donors. The PCR employed 60 Vbeta primers together with 13 Jbeta primers. This table comes from immunoSEQ multiplex PCR, and its TCRdb copy is limited to in-frame clones, with some not included. Recorded for this sample: tens of thousands of clones. The source material was PBMCs. All receptors come from a woman in her twenties or thirties in good health and CMV-seropositive.

On this clone: An end of the junction differs from the germline gene, which may be a read error. The chain employs TRBV5-1 and TRBJ1-2; D may be TRBD1 (6 bases). The germline V gene encodes CDR1 SGHRS and CDR2 YFSETQ. The CDR3 is 16 residues long. The CDR3 DNA sequence: TGCGCCAGCAGCGGGCCCGGACAGCCCGATAACTATGGCTGCACCTTC. Translated: CASSGPGQPDNYGCTF.

The chain uses TRBV25-1 and TRBJ1-5; no reliable D call. Germline lookup yields CDR1 MGHDK and CDR2 SYGVNS. V dropped 4 bases and J dropped 3 bases, with 10 bases sitting between them. The CDR3 runs 14 residues. CDR3 sequence reads: CASSVGASNQPQHF. The CDR3 nucleotides are TGTGCCAGCAGTGTTGGAGCCTCCAATCAGCCCCAGCATTTT.

The chain links TRBV13 to TRBJ2-7; the match to TRBD1 covers 9 bases. The germline CDR1 and CDR2 sequences are PRHDT and FYEKMQ (reference sequence). V lost 4 bases, J lost 4 bases, and 11 bases stayed unmatched. The CDR3 is 16 residues long. The CDR3 protein is CASSSRTGGIVYEQYF. The CDR3 DNA is TGTGCCAGCAGCTCAAGAACAGGGGGCATTGTGTACGAGCAGTACTTC.

The V gene is TRBV15, the J gene TRBJ1-1; D unresolved. Looked up from germline, CDR1 is LNHNV and CDR2 is YYDKDF (reference sequence). There are 12 residues in the CDR3. V was shortened by 3 bases and J by 5 bases, with 7 bases between the two germline ends. CDR3 nucleotides: TGTGCCACCAGCAGCCGGGGAACTGAAGCTTTCTTT. This codes for CATSSRGTEAFF.

The genes are TRBV9 and TRBJ2-3, with D uncertain. The germline gives CDR1 SGDLS, CDR2 YYNGEE. This CDR3 has 13 residues. Trimming stripped 4 bases from V and 2 bases from J, with 8 bases between. The CDR3 bases are TGTGCCAGCAGCCCCCACAACACAGATACGCAGTATTTT. This encodes CASSPHNTDTQYF. The full variable domain, completed using reference TRBV9 and TRBJ2-3, is DSGVTQTPKHLITATGQRVTLRCSPRSGDLSVYWYQQSLDQGLQFLIQYYNGEERAKGNILERFSAQQFPDLHSELNLSSLELGDSALYFCASSPHNTDTQYFGPGTRLTVL.

This rearrangement joins TRBV21-1 to TRBJ2-5; the table's D gene call, TRBD2, was not cross checked with the DNA. TRBV21-1 is shown as a pseudogene. This CDR3 has 16 amino acids. CDR3 sequence reads: CASSQGSGGAQETQYF. The CDR3, as DNA: TGTGCCAGCAGCCAAGGCAGCGGGGGGGCCCAAGAGACCCAGTACTTC.

CDR3 in amino acids: CASSLDRGTDTQYF. The DNA for the CDR3 is TGTGCCAGCAGTCTGGACAGGGGCACAGATACGCAGTATTTT. V is TRBV2 and J is TRBJ2-3; 8 nucleotides match TRBD1. V shed 5 bases and J 1 base; nucleotides not matched to a gene: 2. Germline lookup yields CDR1 SNHLY and CDR2 FYNNEI. The CDR3 is made up of 14 amino acids.

CDR3 coding DNA: TGTGCCATCCATTCGGGACTCCCGAACACTGAAGCTTTCTTT. Protein: CAIHSGLPNTEAFF. The chain uses TRBV6-1 and TRBJ1-1; D might be TRBD1 (5 bases). Germline CDR1 is MNHNS and CDR2 is SASEGT. Trimming removed 10 bases from V and 1 base from J, with 16 bases in between. The CDR3 runs to 14 residues.

As concerns this clone: This is likely a read error, given that the CDR3 carries no conserved phenylalanine or tryptophan at its end. No DNA is shown, since the ends of the CDR3 on it are uncertain; the CDR3 is the one TCRdb lists. The rearrangement uses TRBV27 and TRBJ1-2; no check of the table's D call, TRBD1, against the DNA was made. Including both end residues, the CDR3 is 10 amino acids long. The germline gives CDR1 MNHEY, CDR2 SMNVEV (reference sequence). The CDR3 loop is CASNGRTGCS.

The J gene is TRBJ1-2, the V gene TRBV15; D gene unclear. Looked up from germline, CDR1 is LNHNV and CDR2 is YYDKDF (reference sequence). V was clipped by 0 bases and J by 0 bases, with 11 bases between them. CDR3 size: 16 residues. The CDR3 spells CATSRDRSTTNYGYTF. DNA for the CDR3: TGTGCCACCAGCAGAGATAGGAGTACCACTAACTATGGCTACACCTTC.

J is TRBJ1-5 and V is TRBV4-1; TRBD1 matches 10 bases. J gave up 4 bases and V 1 base, and 7 bases lay outside the gene matches. This CDR3 spans 17 amino acids. The germline gives CDR1 MGHRA, CDR2 YSYEKL. CDR3 sequence: CASSQAPSGQGNQPQHF. In DNA, the CDR3 is TGCGCCAGCAGCCAAGCTCCCTCGGGACAGGGGAATCAGCCCCAGCATTTT.

The chain links TRBV7-2 to TRBJ2-1; a weak D match, TRBD1 (6 bases). CDR3 length equals 17 residues. The ends were cut back, 5 bases at V and 0 bases at J, with 17 bases in the middle. Germline values: CDR1 SGHTA, CDR2 FQGNSA. In nucleotides, the CDR3 is TGTGCCAGCAGCCCCCCCGGAGGACAGCCCTCCTACAATGAGCAGTTCTTC. It is translated as CASSPPGGQPSYNEQFF.

The rearrangement joins TRBV5-1 to TRBJ1-4; D is ambiguous. Germline lookup yields CDR1 SGHRS and CDR2 YFSETQ. The CDR3 is 13 amino acids. V was clipped by 3 bases and J by 0 bases, with 3 bases between them. CDR3 amino acids: CASSSATNEKLFF. CDR3 DNA sequence: TGCGCCAGCAGCTCCGCAACTAATGAAAAACTGTTTTTT.

This chain joins TRBV5-6 and TRBJ1-2; maybe TRBD1 (5 bases). The germline V gene encodes CDR1 SGHDT and CDR2 YYEEEE. Trimming left V 2 bases short and J 8 bases short, with 16 bases between. This CDR3 has 14 amino acids. CDR3: CASSFRGHLTGYTF. The CDR3 bases are TGTGCCAGCAGCTTTCGAGGACACCTAACGGGCTACACCTTC.

The rearrangement links TRBV11-3 to TRBJ2-7; 12 positions agree with TRBD2. This CDR3 is built from 18 residues. Looked up from germline, CDR1 is SGHNT and CDR2 is YENEEA. The ends lost 5 bases at V and 4 bases at J; junction bases unmatched: 15. This CDR3 reads CASSAGGLAGGPTYEQYF. Here the CDR3 DNA reads TGTGCCAGCAGCGCCGGGGGTCTAGCGGGGGGGCCGACGTACGAGCAGTACTTC. Full variable domain (outside the CDR3, taken from reference TRBV11-3 and TRBJ2-7): EAGVVQSPRYKIIEKKQPVAFWCNPISGHNTLYWYLQNLGQGPELLIRYENEEAVDDSQLPKDRFSAERLKGVDSTLKIQPAELGDSAVYLCASSAGGLAGGPTYEQYFGPGTRLTVT.

The chain recombines TRBV7-2 with TRBJ2-3; 11 positions match TRBD2. This CDR3 has 16 amino acids. J lost 1 base, V lost 0 bases, and 0 bases had no gene match. The V gene's germline CDR1 is SGHTA and CDR2 FQGNSA. As DNA, the CDR3 is TGTGCCAGCAGCTTAGCTAGCGGGGGGGGCACAGATACGCAGTATTTT. Encoded protein: CASSLASGGGTDTQYF. The whole variable domain, remainder taken from reference TRBV7-2 and TRBJ2-3, is GAGVSQSPSNKVTEKGKDVELRCDPISGHTALYWYRQSLGQGLEFLIYFQGNSAPDKSGLPSDRFSAERTGGSVSTLTIQRTQQEDSAVYLCASSLASGGGTDTQYFGPGTRLTVL.

The rearrangement joins TRBV7-9 to TRBJ1-6; no definite D call. V lost 1 base, J lost 13 bases, and 17 bases lay in between. Germline V CDR1 and CDR2: SEHNR, FQNEAQ (reference sequence). This CDR3 is built from 15 residues. CDR3 residues: CASSLDEGGGSPLHF. The CDR3 DNA is TGTGCCAGCAGCTTAGATGAGGGTGGAGGTTCTCCCCTCCACTTT.

The chain joins TRBV4-1 to TRBJ2-7; 7 positions agree with TRBD2. The CDR3 sequence is 12 residues long. The germline CDR1 and CDR2 sequences are MGHRA and YSYEKL. With V trimmed by 4 bases and J by 7 bases, 4 bases remained unmatched. The CDR3 here is CASSRGGLEQYF. The CDR3 DNA reads as TGCGCCAGCAGCCGGGGGGGTTTAGAGCAGTACTTC.

This chain uses TRBV7-9 with TRBJ2-1; the match to TRBD2 covers 8 bases. There are 18 residues in the CDR3. Germline V CDR1 and CDR2: SEHNR, FQNEAQ (reference sequence). Trimming removed 5 bases from V and 3 bases from J; junction bases left unmatched: 15. The CDR3 sequence is CASSPRRLRGEHYNEQFF. In nucleotides, the CDR3 is TGTGCCAGCAGCCCCCGTCGGTTGCGGGGGGAACACTACAATGAGCAGTTCTTC.

The chain combines TRBV4-1 with TRBJ1-5; 10 bases are shared with TRBD1. The ends lost 1 base at V and 5 bases at J; junction bases unmatched: 5. CDR1 MGHRA and CDR2 YSYEKL come from the germline V gene. The CDR3 covers 16 residues. The CDR3 DNA reads TGCGCCAGCAGCCAAGGCGGACAGGGGGGGGATCAGCCCCAGCATTTT. This encodes CASSQGGQGGDQPQHF.

The rearrangement uses TRBV6-1 and TRBJ2-7, with D possibly matching TRBD2 (6 bases). This CDR3 comprises 15 residues. CDR1 and CDR2 (germline): MNHNS, SASEGT. Between the trimmed V and J ends, which lost 3 bases and 3 bases, there was a span of 15 bases. The CDR3 loop is CASSDNSGGYYEQYF. DNA for the CDR3: TGTGCCAGCAGTGACAATTCCGGGGGATACTACGAGCAGTACTTC.

The chain carries TRBV6-5 and TRBJ2-7; 8 positions match TRBD1. V gave up 7 bases and J gave up 7 bases; unmatched junction bases: 12. Per the germline V gene, CDR1 is MNHEY and CDR2 is SVGAGI. The CDR3 totals 14 residues. The CDR3 is CASTGDRGVGEQYF. CDR3 nucleotides: TGTGCCAGCACCGGAGACAGGGGCGTCGGGGAGCAGTACTTC.

The gene calls are TRBV5-4 and TRBJ1-6; TRBD1 agrees at 8 bases. Germline values: CDR1 SGHNT, CDR2 YYREEE (reference sequence). The CDR3 sequence is 15 residues long. J gave up 7 bases and V 5 bases, and 8 bases lay outside the gene matches. CDR3 DNA: TGTGCCAGCAGTTCGCCCGGGACAGGAAATTCACCCCTCCACTTT. Its protein product is CASSSPGTGNSPLHF.

The chain combines TRBV13 with TRBJ2-7; TRBD2 is a possible D gene (6 bases). The CDR3 extends over 14 amino acids. Trimming took 0 bases from V and 6 from J, leaving 12 bases between them. Germline lookup yields CDR1 PRHDT and CDR2 FYEKMQ (reference sequence). The CDR3 reads CASSLGGGISEQYF. As DNA, the CDR3 is TGTGCCAGCAGCTTAGGCGGGGGTATATCCGAGCAGTACTTC.

The gene calls are TRBV6-5 and TRBJ2-5; 9 bases are shared with TRBD2. The CDR3 spans 16 residues. V shed 4 bases, J shed 4 bases, and the junction held 10 bases outside the gene matches. Germline V lookup: CDR1 MNHEY, CDR2 SVGAGI. The CDR3, as DNA: TGTGCCAGCAGTTGGGGGGTGGGACTAGCAGGAGAGACCCAGTACTTC. Protein: CASSWGVGLAGETQYF.

V gene TRBV19 combines with J gene TRBJ2-1; 13 bases line up with TRBD2. The CDR3 is made up of 15 amino acids. The V segment lost 4 bases and the J segment 8 bases; nucleotides outside the gene matches: 5. Germline assignment: CDR1 LNHDA and CDR2 SQIVND (reference sequence). CDR3 sequence (DNA): TGTGCCAGTAGTAGACTAGCGGGGGGCTGGGATGAGCAGTTCTTC. It is translated as CASSRLAGGWDEQFF.

This rearrangement joins TRBV29-1 to TRBJ1-1; D remains ambiguous. The germline V gene has CDR1 SQVTM and CDR2 ANQGSEA. The CDR3 totals 12 residues. V was pared by 6 bases and J by 2 bases, with 10 bases between. Here the CDR3 reads CSVTRANTEAFF. The CDR3 bases are TGCAGCGTCACGAGGGCCAACACTGAAGCTTTCTTT.

This chain links TRBV13 with TRBJ2-1, with TRBD2 matching over 9 bases. The CDR3 runs 18 residues. The germline V gene encodes CDR1 PRHDT and CDR2 FYEKMQ (reference sequence). Trimming cost V 4 bases and J 5 bases; bases outside gene matches: 15. The DNA of the CDR3 is TGTGCCAGCAGCTCGATTAGAGGCGGGGGGGGGCGCAACAATGAGCAGTTCTTC. Protein sequence: CASSSIRGGGGRNNEQFF.

V and J are TRBV7-9 and TRBJ2-1, with TRBD1 matching 11 bases. V was pared by 2 bases and J by 7 bases, with 4 bases of the junction left unmatched. The CDR3 is made up of 15 amino acids. The germline V gene encodes CDR1 SEHNR and CDR2 FQNEAQ (reference sequence). In DNA form, the CDR3 reads TGTGCCAGCAGCTTAACCCGGGACAGGGGGAATGAGCAGTTCTTC. Translation gives CASSLTRDRGNEQFF.

The rearrangement joins TRBV4-2 to TRBJ2-3; 11 bases align to TRBD2. This CDR3 spans 19 amino acids. The germline gives CDR1 LGHNA, CDR2 YNFKEQ. The J segment lost 1 base and the V segment lost 3 bases, leaving 12 bases of the junction unmatched. CDR3 nucleotides: TGTGCCAGCAGCCATACGACTAGCGGGGACGGATACCGCACAGATACGCAGTATTTT. It codes for CASSHTTSGDGYRTDTQYF.